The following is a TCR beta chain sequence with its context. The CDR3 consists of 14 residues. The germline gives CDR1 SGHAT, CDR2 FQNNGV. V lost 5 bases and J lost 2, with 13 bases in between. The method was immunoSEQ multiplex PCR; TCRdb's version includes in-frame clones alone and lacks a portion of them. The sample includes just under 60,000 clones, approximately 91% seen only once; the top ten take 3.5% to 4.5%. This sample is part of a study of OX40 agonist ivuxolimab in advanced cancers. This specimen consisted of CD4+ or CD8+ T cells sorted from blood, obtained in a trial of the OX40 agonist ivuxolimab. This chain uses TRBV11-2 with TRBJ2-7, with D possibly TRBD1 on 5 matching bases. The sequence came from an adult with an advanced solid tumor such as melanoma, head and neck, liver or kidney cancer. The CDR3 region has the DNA TGTGCCAGCAGCCCAGAAGGGGATACCTACGAGCAGTACTTC. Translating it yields CASSPEGDTYEQYF.